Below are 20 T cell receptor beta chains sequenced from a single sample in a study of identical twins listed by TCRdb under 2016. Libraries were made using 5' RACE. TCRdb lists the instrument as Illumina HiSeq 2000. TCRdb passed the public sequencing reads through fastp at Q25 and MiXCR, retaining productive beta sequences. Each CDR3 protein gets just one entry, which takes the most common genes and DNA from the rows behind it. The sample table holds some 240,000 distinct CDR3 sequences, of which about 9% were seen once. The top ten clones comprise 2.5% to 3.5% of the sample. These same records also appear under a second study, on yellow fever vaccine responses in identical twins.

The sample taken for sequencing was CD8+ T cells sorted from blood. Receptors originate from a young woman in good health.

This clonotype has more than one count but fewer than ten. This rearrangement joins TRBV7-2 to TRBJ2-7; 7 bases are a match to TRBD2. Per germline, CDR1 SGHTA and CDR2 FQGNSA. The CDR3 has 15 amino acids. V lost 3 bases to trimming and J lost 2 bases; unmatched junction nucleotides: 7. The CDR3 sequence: CASSLEAGLTYEQYF. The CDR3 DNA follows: TGTGCCAGCAGCTTGGAGGCGGGACTAACCTACGAGCAGTACTTC.

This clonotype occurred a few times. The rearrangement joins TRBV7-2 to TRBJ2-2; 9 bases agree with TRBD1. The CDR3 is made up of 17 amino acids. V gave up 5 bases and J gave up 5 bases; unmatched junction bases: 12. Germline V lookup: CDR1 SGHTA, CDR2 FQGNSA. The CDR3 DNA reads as TGTGCCAGCAGCCCTATCTCGGGACAGGGCATAACCGGGGAGCTGTTTTTT. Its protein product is CASSPISGQGITGELFF.

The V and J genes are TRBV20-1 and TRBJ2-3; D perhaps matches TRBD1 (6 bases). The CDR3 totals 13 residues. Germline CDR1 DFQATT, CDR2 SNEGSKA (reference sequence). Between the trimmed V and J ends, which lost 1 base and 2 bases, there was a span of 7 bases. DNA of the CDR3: TGCAGTGCTAGAGGGACAGCCACAGATACGCAGTATTTT. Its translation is CSARGTATDTQYF.

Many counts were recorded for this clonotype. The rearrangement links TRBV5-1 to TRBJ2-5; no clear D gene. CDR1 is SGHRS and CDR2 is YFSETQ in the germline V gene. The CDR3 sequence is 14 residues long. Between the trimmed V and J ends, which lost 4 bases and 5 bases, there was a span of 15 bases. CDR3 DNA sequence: TGCGCCAGCAGCCACAGCGTTTTAGAGGAGACCCAGTACTTC. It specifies CASSHSVLEETQYF.

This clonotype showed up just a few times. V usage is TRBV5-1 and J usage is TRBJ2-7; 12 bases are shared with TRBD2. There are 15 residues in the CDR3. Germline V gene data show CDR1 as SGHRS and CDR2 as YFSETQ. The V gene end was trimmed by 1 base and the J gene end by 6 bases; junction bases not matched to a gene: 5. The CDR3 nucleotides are TGCGCCAGCAGCTTGAGCACTAGCGGGGGGATCGAGCAGTACTTC. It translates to CASSLSTSGGIEQYF.

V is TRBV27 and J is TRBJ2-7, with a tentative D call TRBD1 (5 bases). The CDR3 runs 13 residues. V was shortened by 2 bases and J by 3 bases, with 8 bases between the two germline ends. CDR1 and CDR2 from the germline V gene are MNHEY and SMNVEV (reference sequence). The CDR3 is CASSLLDSYEQYF. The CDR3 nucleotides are TGTGCCAGCAGTTTACTAGACAGCTACGAGCAGTACTTC.

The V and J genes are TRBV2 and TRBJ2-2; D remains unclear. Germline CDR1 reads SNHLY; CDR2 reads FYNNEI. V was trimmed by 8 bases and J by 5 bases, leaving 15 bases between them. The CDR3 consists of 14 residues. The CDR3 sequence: CASWTGQGTGELFF. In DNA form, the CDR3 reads TGTGCCAGCTGGACGGGCCAAGGAACCGGGGAGCTGTTTTTT.

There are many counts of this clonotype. The CDR3 reads CSAKKTSSYNSPLHF. The CDR3 DNA reads as TGCAGTGCTAAGAAGACCAGCTCCTATAATTCACCCCTCCACTTT. The rearrangement links TRBV20-1 to TRBJ1-6; D not resolved. V dropped 4 bases and J dropped 0 bases, with 10 bases sitting between them. This CDR3 contains 15 residues. CDR1 and CDR2 from the germline V gene are DFQATT and SNEGSKA (reference sequence).

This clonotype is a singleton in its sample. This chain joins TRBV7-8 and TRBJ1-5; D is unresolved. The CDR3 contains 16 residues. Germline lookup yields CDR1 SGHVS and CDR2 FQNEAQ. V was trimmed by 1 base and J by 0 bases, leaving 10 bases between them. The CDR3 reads CASSLGAGNSNQPQHF. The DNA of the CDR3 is TGTGCCAGCAGCTTAGGGGCCGGGAATAGCAATCAGCCCCAGCATTTT.

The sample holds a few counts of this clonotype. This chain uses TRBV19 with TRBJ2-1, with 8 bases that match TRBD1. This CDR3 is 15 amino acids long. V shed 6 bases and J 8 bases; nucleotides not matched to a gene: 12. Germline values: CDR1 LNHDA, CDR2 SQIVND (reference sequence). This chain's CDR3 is CASRLGQGASDEQFF. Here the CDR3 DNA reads TGTGCCAGTAGGCTCGGTCAGGGGGCATCGGATGAGCAGTTCTTC.

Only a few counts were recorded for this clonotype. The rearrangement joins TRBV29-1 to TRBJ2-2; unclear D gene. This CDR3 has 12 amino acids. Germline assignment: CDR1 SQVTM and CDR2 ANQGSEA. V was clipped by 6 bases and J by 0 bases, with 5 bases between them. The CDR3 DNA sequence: TGCAGCGTAGCGACGAACACCGGGGAGCTGTTTTTT. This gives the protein CSVATNTGELFF.

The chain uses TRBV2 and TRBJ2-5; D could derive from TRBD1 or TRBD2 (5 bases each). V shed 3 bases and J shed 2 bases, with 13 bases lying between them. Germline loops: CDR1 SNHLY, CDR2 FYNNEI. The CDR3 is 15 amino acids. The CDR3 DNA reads TGTGCCAGCAGTGATATCGGGACGGGACAAGAGACCCAGTACTTC. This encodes CASSDIGTGQETQYF.

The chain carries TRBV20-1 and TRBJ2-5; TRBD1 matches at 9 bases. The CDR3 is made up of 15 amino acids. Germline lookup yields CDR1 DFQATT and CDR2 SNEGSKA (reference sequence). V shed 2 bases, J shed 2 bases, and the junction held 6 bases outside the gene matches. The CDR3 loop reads CSARNFGQGQETQYF. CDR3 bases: TGCAGTGCTAGAAACTTTGGACAGGGGCAAGAGACCCAGTACTTC.

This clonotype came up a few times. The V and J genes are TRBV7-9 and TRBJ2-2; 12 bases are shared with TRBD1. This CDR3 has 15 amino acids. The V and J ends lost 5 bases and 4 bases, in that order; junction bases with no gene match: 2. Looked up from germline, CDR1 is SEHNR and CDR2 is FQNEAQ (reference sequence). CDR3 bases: TGTGCCAGCAGCGGGACAGGGGGCCTCACCGGGGAGCTGTTTTTT. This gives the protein CASSGTGGLTGELFF. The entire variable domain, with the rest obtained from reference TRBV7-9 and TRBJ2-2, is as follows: DTGVSQNPRHKITKRGQNVTFRCDPISEHNRLYWYRQTLGQGPEFLTYFQNEAQLEKSRLLSDRFSAERPKGSFSTLEIQRTEQGDSAMYLCASSGTGGLTGELFFGEGSRLTVL.

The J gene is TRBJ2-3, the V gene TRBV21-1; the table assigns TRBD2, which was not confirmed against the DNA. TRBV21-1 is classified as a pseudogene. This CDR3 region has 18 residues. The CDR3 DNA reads TGTGCCAGCAGCAAAGGGGGACTAGCGGGGGCCTCCGGAGATACGCAGTATTTT. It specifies CASSKGGLAGASGDTQYF.

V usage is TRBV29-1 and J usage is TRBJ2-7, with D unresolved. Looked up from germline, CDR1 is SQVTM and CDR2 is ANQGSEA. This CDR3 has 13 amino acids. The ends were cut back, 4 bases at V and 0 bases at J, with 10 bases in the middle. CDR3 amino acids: CSVVGRSSYEQYF. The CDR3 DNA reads TGCAGCGTTGTCGGGCGGTCCTCCTACGAGCAGTACTTC.

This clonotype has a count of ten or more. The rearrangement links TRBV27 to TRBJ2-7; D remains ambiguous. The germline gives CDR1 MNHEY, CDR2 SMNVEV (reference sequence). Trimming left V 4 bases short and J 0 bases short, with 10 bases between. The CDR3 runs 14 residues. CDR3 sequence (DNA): TGTGCCAGCAGTTCCCCCCGTAGCTCCTACGAGCAGTACTTC. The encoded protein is CASSSPRSSYEQYF.

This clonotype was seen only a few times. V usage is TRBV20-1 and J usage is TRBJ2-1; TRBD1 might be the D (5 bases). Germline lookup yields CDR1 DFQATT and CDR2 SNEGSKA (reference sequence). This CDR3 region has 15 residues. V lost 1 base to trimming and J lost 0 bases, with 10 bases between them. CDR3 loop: CSARVDSSSYNEQFF. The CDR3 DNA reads TGCAGTGCTAGAGTAGACAGTAGCTCCTACAATGAGCAGTTCTTC.

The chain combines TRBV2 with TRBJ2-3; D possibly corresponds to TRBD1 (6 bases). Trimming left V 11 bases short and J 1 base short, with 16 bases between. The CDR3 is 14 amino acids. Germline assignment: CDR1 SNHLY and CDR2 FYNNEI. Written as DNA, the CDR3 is TGTGCCGGTAAAGGCAGGGGCGGCACAGATACGCAGTATTTT. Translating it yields CAGKGRGGTDTQYF.

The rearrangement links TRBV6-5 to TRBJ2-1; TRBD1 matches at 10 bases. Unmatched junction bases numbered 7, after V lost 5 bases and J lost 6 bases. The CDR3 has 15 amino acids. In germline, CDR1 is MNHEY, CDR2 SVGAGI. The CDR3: CASSREGTGANEQFF. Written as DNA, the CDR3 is TGTGCCAGCAGTCGCGAGGGGACAGGGGCCAATGAGCAGTTCTTC.